The clone carrying this TCR beta chain was recorded once. No antigen is known for it. TCRdb keeps only in-frame clones here, not all; method: immunoSEQ multiplex PCR. The table lists tens of thousands of clones, roughly 85% of them singletons, with less than 15% in the top ten. This sample stems from a study of T cell responses to AZD1222 COVID-19 vaccine. Study information: Second doses that came at about 4 or about 12 weeks were put together. Findings and caveats of the study: The breadth and depth of Spike-specific TCRs increased once two AZD1222 doses had been given. The number of AZD1222 recipients seropositive at baseline was only five or six. Among the donors, most were white British and more were female, and clonal diversity was possibly underestimated.

Trimming stripped 0 bases from V and 4 bases from J, with 7 bases between. The CDR3 runs 14 residues. The germline gives CDR1 SGHRS, CDR2 YFSETQ. The specimen was peripheral blood, collected on day 0 of AZD1222 vaccination. The origin of this receptor is an adult in good health. The genes are TRBV5-1 and TRBJ2-2; no definite D call. The CDR3, as DNA: TGCGCCAGCAGCTTGGTGGGGTTCACCGGGGAGCTGTTTTTT. Its protein product is CASSLVGFTGELFF.